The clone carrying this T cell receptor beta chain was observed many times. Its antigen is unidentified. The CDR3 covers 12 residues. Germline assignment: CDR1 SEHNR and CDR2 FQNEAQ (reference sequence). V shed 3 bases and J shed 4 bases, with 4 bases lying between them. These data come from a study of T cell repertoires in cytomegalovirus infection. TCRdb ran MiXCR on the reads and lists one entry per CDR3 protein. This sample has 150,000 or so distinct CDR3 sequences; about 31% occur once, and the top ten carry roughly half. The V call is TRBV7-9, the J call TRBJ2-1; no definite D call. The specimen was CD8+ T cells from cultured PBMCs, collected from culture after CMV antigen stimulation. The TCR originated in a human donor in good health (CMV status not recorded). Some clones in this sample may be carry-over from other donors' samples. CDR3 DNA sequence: TGTGCCAGCAGCTTCAAGTACAATGAGCAGTTCTTC. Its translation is CASSFKYNEQFF.